A selection of T cell receptor beta chains follows, all from one sample in a study of blood T cells in healthy people across ages. TCRdb analysed the 5' RACE reads with MiXCR anew, one entry per CDR3 protein. The repertoire holds roughly 930,000 distinct CDR3 sequences, with roughly 48% as singletons. The material sequenced was blood. These receptors were taken from a man aged 30 to 39 in good health. Each CDR3 is given with its conserved first and last residue. D genes are given only for firm matches. A row's size may be missing; if present it is once, few, many or a size class.

J gene: TRBJ2-3
D gene: -
V gene: TRBV11-2
clone size: -
CDR3 protein: CASSELGAYTDTQYF
CDR3 DNA: TGTGCCAGCAGCGAGTTGGGGGCCTACACAGATACGCAGTATTTT

J gene: TRBJ2-7
D gene: -
V gene: TRBV11-1
clone size: few
CDR3 protein: CASSFKQYF
CDR3 DNA: TGTGCCAGCAGCTTTAAGCAGTACTTC

J gene: TRBJ1-2
D gene: -
V gene: TRBV28
clone size: many
CDR3 protein: CASSFQGMNGYGYTF
CDR3 DNA: TGTGCCAGCAGTTTCCAGGGGATGAACGGTTATGGCTACACCTTC

J gene: TRBJ1-2
D gene: TRBD1
V gene: TRBV28
clone size: -
CDR3 protein: CASSSGQAANYGYTF
CDR3 DNA: TGTGCCAGCAGTTCCGGACAGGCTGCTAACTATGGCTACACCTTC

J gene: TRBJ1-6
D gene: -
V gene: TRBV3-1
clone size: few
CDR3 protein: CASSHTTGNSPLHF
CDR3 DNA: TGTGCCAGCAGCCACACCACCGGGAATTCACCCCTCCACTTT

J gene: TRBJ2-5
D gene: TRBD1
V gene: TRBV7-9
clone size: few
CDR3 protein: CASSLITGGRETQYF
CDR3 DNA: TGTGCCAGCAGCTTGATTACAGGGGGTCGAGAGACCCAGTACTTC

J gene: TRBJ1-5
D gene: TRBD1
V gene: TRBV4-2
clone size: -
CDR3 protein: CTSSMTTGVKQPQHF
CDR3 DNA: TGTACCAGCAGCATGACGACAGGGGTTAAACAGCCCCAGCATTTT

J gene: TRBJ1-1
D gene: -
V gene: TRBV6-5
clone size: once
CDR3 protein: CASSYEGSPEAFF
CDR3 DNA: TGTGCCAGCAGTTACGAGGGCTCCCCTGAAGCTTTCTTT

J gene: TRBJ2-7
D gene: -
V gene: TRBV27
clone size: few
CDR3 protein: CASSVKGPSYEQYF
CDR3 DNA: TGTGCCAGCAGTGTTAAGGGGCCCTCCTACGAGCAGTACTTC

J gene: TRBJ1-2
D gene: -
V gene: TRBV5-1
clone size: few
CDR3 protein: CASSLSIMTNYGYTF
CDR3 DNA: TGCGCCAGCAGCTTGTCCATTATGACAAACTATGGCTACACCTTC

J gene: TRBJ2-3
D gene: TRBD2
V gene: TRBV6-5
clone size: -
CDR3 protein: CASSWVAGGTDTQYF
CDR3 DNA: TGTGCCAGCAGTTGGGTAGCGGGGGGCACAGATACGCAGTATTTT

J gene: TRBJ2-3
D gene: -
V gene: TRBV4-2
clone size: few
CDR3 protein: CASSQQGQGSGDTQYF
CDR3 DNA: TGTGCCAGCAGCCAACAGGGCCAGGGGAGTGGTGATACGCAGTATTTT

J gene: TRBJ2-2
D gene: -
V gene: TRBV9
clone size: -
CDR3 protein: CASSVTGELFF
CDR3 DNA: TGTGCCAGCAGTGTAACCGGGGAGCTGTTTTTT

J gene: TRBJ2-5
D gene: -
V gene: TRBV6-1
clone size: -
CDR3 protein: CASSEGRLVQETQYF
CDR3 DNA: TGTGCCAGCAGTGAAGGGCGTCTAGTACAAGAGACCCAGTACTTC

J gene: TRBJ2-1
D gene: -
V gene: TRBV5-1
clone size: -
CDR3 protein: CASSSGRKISEQFF
CDR3 DNA: TGCGCCAGCAGCTCAGGACGAAAGATCAGTGAGCAGTTCTTC

J gene: TRBJ2-5
D gene: -
V gene: TRBV10-3
clone size: -
CDR3 protein: CAISKGAKQETQYF
CDR3 DNA: TGTGCCATCAGTAAGGGAGCTAAACAAGAGACCCAGTACTTC

J gene: TRBJ2-7
D gene: -
V gene: TRBV19
clone size: -
CDR3 protein: CASSLGFGGPYEQYF
CDR3 DNA: TGTGCCAGTAGTCTCGGCTTTGGGGGCCCCTACGAGCAGTACTTC

J gene: TRBJ2-2
D gene: TRBD2
V gene: TRBV4-3
clone size: -
CDR3 protein: CASSQGTRLSGGTANTGELFF
CDR3 DNA: TGCGCCAGCAGCCAAGGTACACGGCTTAGCGGGGGGACCGCGAACACCGGGGAGCTGTTTTTT

J gene: TRBJ2-1
D gene: -
V gene: TRBV28
clone size: -
CDR3 protein: CASVARQLEYNEQFF
CDR3 DNA: TGTGCCAGCGTGGCTCGGCAGCTGGAGTACAATGAGCAGTTCTTC

J gene: TRBJ2-4
D gene: -
V gene: TRBV20-1
clone size: -
CDR3 protein: CASPSPRGKNIQYF
CDR3 DNA: TGCGCGAGCCCTAGCCCCCGGGGCAAAAACATTCAGTACTTC

J gene: TRBJ1-5
D gene: -
V gene: TRBV12-3/TRBV12-4
clone size: few
CDR3 protein: CASSPEQVDNQPQHF
CDR3 DNA: TGTGCCAGCAGTCCCGAACAGGTTGACAATCAGCCCCAGCATTTT

J gene: TRBJ2-2
D gene: -
V gene: TRBV7-2
clone size: -
CDR3 protein: CASSSGQSNTGELFF
CDR3 DNA: TGTGCCAGCAGCTCGGGACAATCGAACACCGGGGAGCTGTTTTTT

J gene: TRBJ2-7
D gene: TRBD2
V gene: TRBV7-2
clone size: -
CDR3 protein: CASSSTSGPYEQYF
CDR3 DNA: TGTGCCAGCAGCTCTACTAGCGGTCCCTACGAGCAGTACTTC

J gene: TRBJ2-1
D gene: -
V gene: TRBV24-1
clone size: many
CDR3 protein: CATSEVNEQFF
CDR3 DNA: TGTGCCACCAGTGAGGTGAATGAGCAGTTCTTC

J gene: TRBJ2-5
D gene: TRBD1
V gene: TRBV27
clone size: -
CDR3 protein: CATRGTQETQYF
CDR3 DNA: TGTGCCACCAGGGGGACGCAAGAGACCCAGTACTTC

J gene: TRBJ2-7
D gene: TRBD2
V gene: TRBV7-2
clone size: few
CDR3 protein: CASSLVAGQSSYEQYF
CDR3 DNA: TGTGCCAGCAGCTTAGTAGCGGGGCAAAGCTCCTACGAGCAGTACTTC

J gene: TRBJ2-7
D gene: -
V gene: TRBV18
clone size: -
CDR3 protein: CASSPSVHSSGSTYEQYF
CDR3 DNA: TGTGCCAGCTCACCATCGGTTCACAGTTCCGGTTCAACCTACGAGCAGTACTTC

J gene: TRBJ1-5
D gene: TRBD1
V gene: TRBV6-2/TRBV6-3
clone size: -
CDR3 protein: CASSYSGSPFETGDQPQHF
CDR3 DNA: TGTGCCAGCAGTTACTCGGGCTCACCATTCGAGACAGGGGATCAGCCCCAGCATTTT

J gene: TRBJ2-3
D gene: -
V gene: TRBV4-3
clone size: once
CDR3 protein: CASSPAWGAGDTQYF
CDR3 DNA: TGCGCCAGCAGCCCTGCGTGGGGGGCCGGAGATACGCAGTATTTT

J gene: TRBJ2-1
D gene: TRBD2
V gene: TRBV3-1
clone size: -
CDR3 protein: CASIQRGDNEQFF
CDR3 DNA: TGTGCCAGCATTCAGCGGGGGGACAATGAGCAGTTCTTC

J gene: TRBJ2-3
D gene: TRBD1
V gene: TRBV27
clone size: -
CDR3 protein: CASSLIPGRTGLSTDTQYF
CDR3 DNA: TGTGCCAGCAGTTTAATACCCGGAAGGACAGGCCTGAGCACAGATACGCAGTATTTT

J gene: TRBJ2-7
D gene: TRBD1
V gene: TRBV6-5
clone size: many
CDR3 protein: CASSSPTGANYEQYF
CDR3 DNA: TGTGCCAGCAGCTCTCCGACAGGGGCGAACTACGAGCAGTACTTC

J gene: TRBJ2-7
D gene: TRBD2
V gene: TRBV7-9
clone size: -
CDR3 protein: CASSLDSRRGGEQYF
CDR3 DNA: TGTGCCAGCAGCTTAGACAGCCGTCGGGGGGGCGAGCAGTACTTC

J gene: TRBJ2-3
D gene: -
V gene: TRBV20-1
clone size: few
CDR3 protein: CSASPGTTPSDTQYF
CDR3 DNA: TGCAGTGCTAGCCCCGGGACAACGCCGTCAGATACGCAGTATTTT

J gene: TRBJ1-4
D gene: -
V gene: TRBV5-1
clone size: few
CDR3 protein: CASSPFQGANEKLFF
CDR3 DNA: TGCGCCAGCAGTCCCTTCCAGGGTGCTAATGAAAAACTGTTTTTT

J gene: TRBJ2-2
D gene: -
V gene: TRBV7-9
clone size: few
CDR3 protein: CASSPRPTVDGELFF
CDR3 DNA: TGTGCCAGCAGCCCTCGACCGACAGTTGACGGGGAGCTGTTTTTT

J gene: TRBJ2-7
D gene: -
V gene: TRBV9
clone size: -
CDR3 protein: CASSVAIRGSYEQYF
CDR3 DNA: TGTGCCAGCAGCGTAGCGATTAGAGGTTCCTACGAGCAGTACTTC

J gene: TRBJ1-2
D gene: TRBD1
V gene: TRBV27
clone size: few
CDR3 protein: CASSLSRGHGYTF
CDR3 DNA: TGTGCCAGCAGTTTATCCAGGGGGCATGGCTACACCTTC

J gene: TRBJ2-2
D gene: TRBD1
V gene: TRBV7-2
clone size: few
CDR3 protein: CASSLIYGQVNTGELFF
CDR3 DNA: TGTGCCAGCAGCTTAATATACGGACAGGTTAACACCGGGGAGCTGTTTTTT

J gene: TRBJ1-2
D gene: TRBD1
V gene: TRBV2
clone size: -
CDR3 protein: CASWDREFAFYGYTF
CDR3 DNA: TGTGCCAGCTGGGACAGGGAGTTCGCCTTCTATGGCTACACCTTC

J gene: TRBJ2-1
D gene: TRBD2
V gene: TRBV27
clone size: -
CDR3 protein: CASVTGGEQFF
CDR3 DNA: TGTGCCAGCGTTACGGGGGGGGAGCAGTTCTTC

J gene: TRBJ1-2
D gene: TRBD1
V gene: TRBV25-1
clone size: -
CDR3 protein: CASRPGTADYGYTF
CDR3 DNA: TGTGCCAGCAGACCTGGGACAGCAGACTATGGCTACACCTTC

J gene: TRBJ2-2
D gene: -
V gene: TRBV20-1
clone size: -
CDR3 protein: CSARVGGARITGELFF
CDR3 DNA: TGCAGTGCTAGAGTAGGAGGGGCGCGTATCACCGGGGAGCTGTTTTTT

J gene: TRBJ2-1
D gene: -
V gene: TRBV21-1
clone size: -
CDR3 protein: CASGYFPEWANEQFF
CDR3 DNA: TGTGCCAGCGGTTACTTTCCAGAGTGGGCCAATGAGCAGTTCTTC